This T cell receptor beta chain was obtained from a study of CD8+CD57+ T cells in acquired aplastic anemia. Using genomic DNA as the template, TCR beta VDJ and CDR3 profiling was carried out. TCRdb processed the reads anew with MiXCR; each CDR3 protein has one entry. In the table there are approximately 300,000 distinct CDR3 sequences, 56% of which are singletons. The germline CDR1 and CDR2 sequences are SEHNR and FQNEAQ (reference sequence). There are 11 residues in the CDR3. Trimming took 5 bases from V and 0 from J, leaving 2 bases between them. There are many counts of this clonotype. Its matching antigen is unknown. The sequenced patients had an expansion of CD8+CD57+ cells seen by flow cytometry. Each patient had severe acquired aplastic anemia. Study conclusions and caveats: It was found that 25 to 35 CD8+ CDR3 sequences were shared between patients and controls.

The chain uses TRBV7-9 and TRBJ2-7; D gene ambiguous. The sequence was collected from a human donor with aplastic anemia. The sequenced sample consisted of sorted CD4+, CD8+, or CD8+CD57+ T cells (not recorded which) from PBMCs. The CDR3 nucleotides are TGTGCCAGCAGCCACTCCTACGAGCAGTACTTC. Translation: CASSHSYEQYF.